This TCR beta chain was sequenced in a study of regulatory T cells in long-lasting Graves disease. Background on the study: For under 3 months, newly diagnosed Graves' patients had been taking antithyroid drugs.

This clonotype showed up many times. Specified time point: newly diagnosed GD, antithyroid drugs for less than 3 months. PBMCs provided the RNA from which the TCR library was made. Libraries of TCR beta came from iRepertoire HTBI primers plus Arm-PCR of CDR3 regions. In the original analysis: Identified segments across samples numbered more than 55 TRBV and about 15 TRBJ. TCRdb processed the multiplex PCR reads anew with MiXCR; each CDR3 protein has one entry. TCRdb, rather than the study authors, made the V and J calls. The table lists hundreds of thousands of distinct CDR3 sequences, around 15% of them singletons. Trimming removed 4 bases at V and 2 bases at J, with 11 bases between. The CDR3 has 14 amino acids. CDR1 is LGHDT, CDR2 YNNKEL, per germline (reference sequence). This same sample was also part of a study on T cells in Graves' hyperthyroidism and ophthalmopathy. From that second work: Researchers report that a 13 V-J model separated ophthalmopathy from stable hyperthyroidism.

This material consisted of peripheral blood mononuclear cells (PBMCs), taken at new diagnosis, from a patient treated with antithyroid drugs. This TCR derives from a woman in her 30s with Graves disease. The chain combines TRBV3-1 with TRBJ1-1; possibly TRBD1 for D (5 bases). The CDR3 sequence is CASSPRGTNTEAFF. DNA of the CDR3: TGTGCCAGCAGCCCTCGGGGGACTAACACTGAAGCTTTCTTT.